This T cell receptor (beta chain) was observed in a study of T cells in Graves' hyperthyroidism and ophthalmopathy. The study, taken as a whole, reports: The model anticipated ophthalmopathy a median around six months pre-onset. Ophthalmopathy and stable hyperthyroidism were separated by a 13 V-J model.

Template material for amplifying TCR beta CDR3 regions consisted of RNA transcripts. TCR CDR3 underwent first-round RT-PCR with the HTBI primer set. TCRdb re-called the multiplex PCR reads through MiXCR, storing one row per CDR3 protein. The data hold approximately 400,000 distinct CDR3 sequences, with 15% to 17% observed a single time. Germline values: CDR1 SGDLS, CDR2 YYNGEE. The CDR3 sequence is 17 residues long. V gave up 0 bases and J gave up 0 bases, with 14 bases separating them. This clonotype was recorded only once. What it binds is unknown. Uncontrolled infection, other autoimmune disease, pregnancy or lactation led to exclusion.

The V gene is TRBV9, the J gene TRBJ2-3; the D gene could be TRBD1 or TRBD2 (6 bases each). The specimen sequenced was blood. The receptor's source is a woman aged 18-29 years with Graves' hyperthyroidism that later progressed to Graves' ophthalmopathy. The CDR3 reads CASSVEGGPVSTDTQYF. The CDR3 DNA reads as TGTGCCAGCAGCGTAGAGGGGGGCCCCGTCAGCACAGATACGCAGTATTTT.